This record concerns one T cell receptor beta chain sequence. Here immunoSEQ multiplex PCR was the method, and the copy in TCRdb shows in-frame clones only, minus some. Among some 150,000 clones listed, about 89% were seen once. This entry belongs to a study of control samples from healthy donors and cancer patients. This CDR3 is 13 amino acids long. V shed 6 bases, J shed 4 bases, and the junction held 6 bases outside the gene matches. Germline V gives CDR1 SQVTM, CDR2 ANQGSEA. Specimen: blood. The sequence was collected from a man between 25 and 39 years old in good health. The chain has TRBV29-1 and TRBJ2-5; 9 positions agree with TRBD2. The CDR3 here is CSVKREVAETQYF. CDR3 DNA sequence: TGCAGCGTGAAGCGGGAGGTTGCAGAGACCCAGTACTTC.